The T cell receptor (beta chain) under discussion was sequenced for a study of patients and donors after allogeneic stem cell transplantation. There are 13 residues in the CDR3. Trimming removed 5 bases from V and 4 bases from J, with 9 bases in between. In TCRdb, the RT-PCR reads were re-called with MiXCR into one record per CDR3 protein. The sample includes about 110,000 distinct CDR3 sequences, around 36% of them seen just once. The specimen was blood, either unsorted or a sorted T cell fraction (not recorded which). V usage is TRBV12-3 or TRBV12-4 and J usage is TRBJ1-5; possible D gene TRBD1, 6 bases. The source of this sequence is a human donor who was either an allogeneic HSCT recipient or a stem cell or donor lymphocyte infusion donor (not recorded which). It is not recorded whose cells these are; they may come from a transplant donor. CDR3 bases: TGTGCCAGCAGTCAGGGGACAAATCAGCCCCAGCATTTT. It is translated as CASSQGTNQPQHF.